This TCR beta chain was found in a study of immune evolution from preneoplasia to lung adenocarcinoma. Repertoires were generated with immunoSEQ multiplex PCR, while TCRdb's copy carries only in-frame clones and drops some. The table has 9,000 to 10,000 clones, about three quarters seen once. The CDR3 contains 13 residues. Trimming pared 3 bases from V and 3 bases from J, leaving 9 bases between. Per germline, CDR1 SGHVS and CDR2 FNYEAQ. The sequence was collected from a person in their 70s with lung adenocarcinoma. Some clones in this sample may be carry-over from other donors' samples. The sequenced sample was FFPE minimally invasive lung adenocarcinoma tissue. This chain links TRBV7-6 with TRBJ2-7; possibly TRBD2 for D (6 bases). Written as DNA, the CDR3 is TGTGCCAGCAGCTTCACGGAGGGCTACGAGCAGTACTTC. This translates into CASSFTEGYEQYF.